Listed here are 22 T cell receptor beta chains from one sample, sequenced in a study of cytomegalovirus exposure and HLA in healthy donors. 13 Jbeta primers and 60 Vbeta primers were used for the PCR. Some clones are missing from TCRdb's copy, which holds only in-frame ones; the method was immunoSEQ multiplex PCR. The profile covers 150,000 to 200,000 clones, with roughly 83% appearing a single time and around 0.25% taken by the ten largest. Sequences were obtained from PBMCs. Receptors were obtained from a boy younger than 18 in good health and CMV-seronegative.

There are a few counts of this clone. The V and J genes are TRBV30 and TRBJ1-1; D not resolved. The length of the CDR3 is 15 residues. V lost 3 bases to trimming and J lost 11 bases, with 25 bases between them. Looked up from germline, CDR1 is GTSNPN and CDR2 is SVGIG (reference sequence). The chain's CDR3 is CAWRTLGVVIAEAFF. The CDR3, as DNA: TGTGCCTGGAGAACCCTCGGAGTGGTCATAGCGGAGGCTTTCTTT.

The chain couples TRBV18 to TRBJ2-7; 7 nucleotides agree with TRBD1. The CDR3 runs 16 residues. V lost 2 bases to trimming and J lost 3 bases; unmatched junction nucleotides: 10. Per the germline V gene, CDR1 is KGHSH and CDR2 is LQKENI. CDR3 in amino acids: CASSPIEGGLFYEQYF. CDR3 DNA sequence: TGTGCCAGCTCACCAATCGAAGGGGGCTTATTCTACGAGCAGTACTTC. Full variable domain (outside the CDR3, taken from reference TRBV18 and TRBJ2-7): NAGVMQNPRHLVRRRGQEARLRCSPMKGHSHVYWYRQLPEEGLKFMVYLQKENIIDESGMPKERFSAEFPKEGPSILRIQQVVRGDSAAYFCASSPIEGGLFYEQYFGPGTRLTVT.

The chain links TRBV4-3 to TRBJ1-1; 9 positions agree with TRBD1. Trimming took 4 bases from V and 2 from J; bases not matched to a gene: 5. CDR3 size: 15 residues. Germline CDR1 and CDR2: LGHNA and YSLEER. The CDR3, as DNA: TGCGCCAGCAGCCCCCGACAGGGGGGTAACACTGAAGCTTTCTTT. Translation: CASSPRQGGNTEAFF.

The chain joins TRBV10-3 to TRBJ1-6, with a possible D match to TRBD1 (5 bases). This CDR3 has 12 residues. Trimming took off 2 bases at V and 12 bases at J, with 8 bases between the two ends. CDR1 and CDR2 (germline): ENHRY, SYGVKD. The CDR3 nucleotides are TGTGCCATCAGTGAGATGGGGGGACCCCTCCACTTT. Its protein product is CAISEMGGPLHF.

V is TRBV27 and J is TRBJ1-2; 8 positions match TRBD1. Germline V gene sequence: CDR1 MNHEY, CDR2 SMNVEV (reference sequence). The CDR3 totals 17 residues. V dropped 6 bases and J dropped 6; count of bases not matched to a gene: 18. CDR3 loop: CASSPRAGGLRWDGYTF. The CDR3 DNA reads TGTGCCAGCAGCCCGAGGGCAGGGGGCCTTCGTTGGGATGGCTACACCTTC.

The chain's CDR3 is CASSGRRRQGGGSYGYTF. For the CDR3, the DNA is TGTGCCAGCAGCGGCCGAAGGAGACAAGGGGGGGGGAGCTATGGCTACACCTTC. The chain recombines TRBV9 with TRBJ1-2, with a tentative D call TRBD1 (6 bases). V gave up 3 bases and J gave up 4 bases, with 25 bases separating them. The CDR3 has 18 residues. Germline CDR1 is SGDLS and CDR2 is YYNGEE.

This clone has only one observation. The V call is TRBV5-4, the J call TRBJ2-7, with 11 positions matching TRBD1. CDR3 length: 19 residues. V lost 0 bases, J lost 2 bases, and 13 bases stayed unmatched. Germline CDR1 reads SGHNT; CDR2 reads YYREEE (reference sequence). The CDR3 loop is CASSLVPGTGGRGPYEQYF. The CDR3 DNA is TGTGCCAGCAGCTTGGTCCCCGGGACAGGGGGAAGGGGCCCCTACGAGCAGTACTTC. Drawing the rest from reference TRBV5-4 and TRBJ2-7, the complete variable domain is ETGVTQSPTHLIKTRGQQVTLRCSSQSGHNTVSWYQQALGQGPQFIFQYYREEENGRGNFPPRFSGLQFPNYSSELNVNALELDDSALYLCASSLVPGTGGRGPYEQYFGPGTRLTVT.

The chain has TRBV28 and TRBJ2-2; TRBD2 matches 7 bases. V lost 6 bases and J lost 3; bases outside the gene matches: 7. Germline V gives CDR1 MDHEN, CDR2 SYDVKM. The CDR3 spans 15 residues. The CDR3 is CASSLRTRYTGELFF. As DNA, the CDR3 is TGTGCCAGCAGCCTCCGGACTAGGTACACCGGGGAGCTGTTTTTT. Filled out from reference TRBV28 and TRBJ2-2, the complete variable domain reads DVKVTQSSRYLVKRTGEKVFLECVQDMDHENMFWYRQDPGLGLRLIYFSYDVKMKEKGDIPEGYSVSREKKERFSLILESASTNQTSMYLCASSLRTRYTGELFFGEGSRLTVL.

This chain uses TRBV9 with TRBJ2-2; TRBD1 might be the D (6 bases). This CDR3 is 14 amino acids long. V lost 3 bases to trimming and J lost 5 bases, with 11 bases between them. The V gene's germline CDR1 is SGDLS and CDR2 YYNGEE. As DNA, the CDR3 is TGTGCCAGCAGCGGTTGGGACACAACCGGGGAGCTGTTTTTT. This gives the protein CASSGWDTTGELFF. The entire variable domain, with the rest obtained from reference TRBV9 and TRBJ2-2, is as follows: DSGVTQTPKHLITATGQRVTLRCSPRSGDLSVYWYQQSLDQGLQFLIQYYNGEERAKGNILERFSAQQFPDLHSELNLSSLELGDSALYFCASSGWDTTGELFFGEGSRLTVL.

This sequence joins TRBV7-6 and TRBJ1-3, with D hard to call. The V end lost 5 bases, the J end lost 1 base, and 12 bases lay between the germline ends. The CDR3 runs 15 residues. Germline CDR1 is SGHVS and CDR2 is FNYEAQ. CDR3 coding DNA: TGTGCCAGCAGCGAGCATCATAGTTCTGGAAACACCATATATTTT. As protein: CASSEHHSSGNTIYF.

V is TRBV7-3 and J is TRBJ2-7; a possible D gene is TRBD2 (6 bases). Deletions cut 8 bases from V and 0 bases from J, with 14 bases between. Germline V lookup: CDR1 SGHTA, CDR2 FQGTGA. This CDR3 has 14 residues. The CDR3 region has the DNA TGTGCCAGCGGGCCCGGGGACTTCTCCTACGAGCAGTACTTC. This sequence encodes CASGPGDFSYEQYF.

This clone occurred a few times. The chain links TRBV4-3 to TRBJ1-6; D may be TRBD1 (5 bases). The V gene lost 4 bases and the J gene lost 9 bases, with 16 bases spanning the gap. There are 15 residues in the CDR3. The V gene's germline CDR1 is LGHNA and CDR2 YSLEER. CDR3 sequence: CASSPSRALSSPLHF. As DNA, the CDR3 is TGCGCCAGCAGCCCGAGCAGGGCCCTTAGTTCACCCCTCCACTTT.

The chain has TRBV12-5 and TRBJ1-2, with unresolved D. V was trimmed by 4 bases and J by 10 bases, leaving 13 bases between them. Per germline, CDR1 LGHNT and CDR2 FRNRAP. The CDR3 is 12 amino acids. For the CDR3, the DNA is TGTGCTAGTGGTTCCCTACTGAGCGACTACACCTTC. Its translation: CASGSLLSDYTF.

This clone was found once. The CDR3: CASSVDTQETQYF. The CDR3 nucleotides read TGTGCCAGCAGTGTCGACACACAAGAGACCCAGTACTTC. The chain uses TRBV2 and TRBJ2-5; unclear D gene. In germline, CDR1 is SNHLY, CDR2 FYNNEI. CDR3 length: 13 residues. V was shortened by 4 bases and J by 2 bases, with 8 bases between the two germline ends.

The chain couples TRBV29-1 to TRBJ2-7; no reliable D call. CDR3 length: 12 residues. V shed 5 bases and J shed 2 bases, with 10 bases lying between them. The V gene's germline CDR1 is SQVTM and CDR2 ANQGSEA. CDR3 DNA: TGCAGCGTTCATACAGTTACCTACGAGCAGTACTTC. This translates into CSVHTVTYEQYF.

The chain employs TRBV9 and TRBJ2-2; no clear D. The CDR3 is 16 residues long. Trimming took 7 bases from V and 5 from J, leaving 21 bases between them. CDR1 is SGDLS and CDR2 is YYNGEE in the germline V gene. As DNA, the CDR3 is TGTGCCAGCGGCGAACCGGGTCCTATGAGAACCGGGGAGCTGTTTTTT. Encoded protein: CASGEPGPMRTGELFF.

V and J are TRBV5-8 and TRBJ1-5, with D possibly being TRBD1 (5 bases). Trimming left V 1 base short and J 2 bases short, with 19 bases between. The CDR3 consists of 18 residues. In germline, CDR1 is SGHTS, CDR2 YDEGEE. The CDR3 sequence is CASSLQILTGIRNQPQHF. The CDR3 nucleotides read TGTGCCAGCAGCTTGCAGATCCTTACAGGTATCCGCAATCAGCCCCAGCATTTT. The whole variable domain, remainder taken from reference TRBV5-8 and TRBJ1-5, is EAGVTQSPTHLIKTRGQQATLRCSPISGHTSVYWYQQALGLGLQFLLWYDEGEERNRGNFPPRFSGRQFPNYSSELNVNALELEDSALYLCASSLQILTGIRNQPQHFGDGTRLSIL.

The chain uses TRBV5-6 and TRBJ2-7, with D possibly TRBD1 on 5 matching bases. V lost 1 base, J lost 2 bases, and 10 bases lay in between. Germline CDR1 and CDR2: SGHDT and YYEEEE. The CDR3 is 14 residues long. Here the CDR3 DNA reads TGTGCCAGCAGCTTGTTCAGGGATCCCTACGAGCAGTACTTC. Translation gives CASSLFRDPYEQYF.

The rearrangement links TRBV4-1 to TRBJ1-5; 7 bases agree with TRBD1. This CDR3 spans 15 amino acids. Germline CDR1 is MGHRA and CDR2 is YSYEKL. V was clipped by 1 base and J by 5 bases; unmatched bases: 5. The CDR3 bases are TGCGCCAGCAGCCAAGGCGACAGGGTGGATCAGCCCCAGCATTTT. Translation: CASSQGDRVDQPQHF.

The chain recombines TRBV9 with TRBJ2-4; 7 bases fit TRBD1. CDR1 is SGDLS and CDR2 is YYNGEE in the germline V gene. V lost 3 bases to trimming and J lost 0 bases; unmatched junction nucleotides: 3. The CDR3 loop spans 15 amino acids. The CDR3 reads CASSDRGLAKNIQYF. In nucleotides, the CDR3 is TGTGCCAGCAGCGACAGGGGATTAGCCAAAAACATTCAGTACTTC.

The chain couples TRBV11-1 to TRBJ2-7; TRBD1 aligns across 10 bases. V shed 4 bases, J shed 3 bases, and the junction held 15 bases outside the gene matches. This CDR3 is built from 18 residues. Germline loops: CDR1 SGHAT, CDR2 FQDESV (reference sequence). The CDR3 is CASSSLIRPGQGFYEQYF. The CDR3 region has the DNA TGTGCCAGCAGCTCCCTAATACGACCGGGACAGGGGTTCTACGAGCAGTACTTC.

The J gene is TRBJ1-1, the V gene TRBV7-3, with TRBD1 identical over 8 bases. This CDR3 has 14 amino acids. V lost 5 bases and J lost 2; bases outside the gene matches: 4. CDR1 is SGHTA and CDR2 is FQGTGA in the germline V gene. CDR3 bases: TGTGCCAGCAGCGTAGGACAGGGTAACACTGAAGCTTTCTTT. Encoded protein: CASSVGQGNTEAFF.